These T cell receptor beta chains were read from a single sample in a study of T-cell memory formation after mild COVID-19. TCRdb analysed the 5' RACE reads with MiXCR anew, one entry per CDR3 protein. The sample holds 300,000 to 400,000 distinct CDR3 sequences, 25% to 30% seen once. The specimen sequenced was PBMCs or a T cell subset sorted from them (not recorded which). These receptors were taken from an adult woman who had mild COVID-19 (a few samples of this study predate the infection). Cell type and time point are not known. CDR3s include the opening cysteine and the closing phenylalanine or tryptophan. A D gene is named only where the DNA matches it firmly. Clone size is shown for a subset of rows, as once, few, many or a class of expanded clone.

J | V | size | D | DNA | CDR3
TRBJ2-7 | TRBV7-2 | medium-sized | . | TGTGCCAGCAGCCTCTCCTACGAGCAGTACTTC | CASSLSYEQYF
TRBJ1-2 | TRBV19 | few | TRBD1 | TGTGCCAGCAAACCGGGACAGAGTCATGGCTACACCTTC | CASKPGQSHGYTF
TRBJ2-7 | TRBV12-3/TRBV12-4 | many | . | TGTGCCAGCAGCTACTCACAACGGGGATACGAGCAGTACTTC | CASSYSQRGYEQYF
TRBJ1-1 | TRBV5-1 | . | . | TGCGCCAGCAGCCACGGGGACGGGGACACTGAAGCTTTCTTT | CASSHGDGDTEAFF
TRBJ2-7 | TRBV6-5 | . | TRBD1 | TGTGCCAGCAGCAACAGGGGAATGGGGGAGCAGTACTTC | CASSNRGMGEQYF
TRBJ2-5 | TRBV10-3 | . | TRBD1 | TGTGCCGCAGGGACAGCCGGTGAGACCCAGTACTTC | CAAGTAGETQYF
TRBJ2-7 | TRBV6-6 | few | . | TGTGCCAGCAGTTACTGGGACGCCTACGAGCAGTACTTC | CASSYWDAYEQYF
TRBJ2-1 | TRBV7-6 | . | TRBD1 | TGTGCCAGCAGCTCTCCGGGACAGGGAGAAAATGAGCAGTTCTTC | CASSSPGQGENEQFF
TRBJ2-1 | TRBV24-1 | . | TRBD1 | TGTGCCACCAGTCCCGGGACAGGGGGCTTGGGTGAGCAGTTCTTC | CATSPGTGGLGEQFF
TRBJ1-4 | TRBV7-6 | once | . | TGTGCCAGCAGCTACGATTCGGGAGCCGCAACTAATGAAAAACTGTTTTTT | CASSYDSGAATNEKLFF
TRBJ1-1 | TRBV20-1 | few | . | TGCAGTGCTAGACGCACCGGGGACACAATGAACACTGAAGCTTTCTTT | CSARRTGDTMNTEAFF
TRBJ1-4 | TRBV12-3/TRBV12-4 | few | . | TGTGCCAGCAGTTTATCCGGGTGGGGCAGGGGTAATGATGAAAAACTGTTTTTT | CASSLSGWGRGNDEKLFF
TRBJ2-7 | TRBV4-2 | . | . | TGTGCCAGCAGCCCCCAGGCTGGTTACGAGCAGTACTTC | CASSPQAGYEQYF
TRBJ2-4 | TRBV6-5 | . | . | TGTGCCAGCAGTCGACAAGATGAAAACATTCAGTACTTC | CASSRQDENIQYF
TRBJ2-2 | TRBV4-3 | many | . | TGCGCCAGCAGCCAAGGAAGGTCCGGGGAGCTGTTTTTT | CASSQGRSGELFF
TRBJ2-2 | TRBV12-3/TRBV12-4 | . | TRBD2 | TGTGCCAGCAGTTTAGTGGGGGGAGGGACCGGGGAGCTGTTTTTT | CASSLVGGGTGELFF
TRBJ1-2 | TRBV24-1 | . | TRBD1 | TGTGCCACCAGGGCGACAGGGGAGAACTATGGCTACACCTTC | CATRATGENYGYTF
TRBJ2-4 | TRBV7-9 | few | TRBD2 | TGTGCCAGCAGCCCGACGGGGGCGGGAGGAGGCAAAAACATTCAGTACTTC | CASSPTGAGGGKNIQYF
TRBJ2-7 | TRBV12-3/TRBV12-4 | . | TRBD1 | TGTGCCAGCAGTAAGACAGGGGCGATAAACGAGCAGTACTTC | CASSKTGAINEQYF
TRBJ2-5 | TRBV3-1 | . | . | TGTGCCAGCAGCCAAGATTCGGAGACCCAGTACTTC | CASSQDSETQYF
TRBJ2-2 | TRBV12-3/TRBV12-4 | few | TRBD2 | TGTGCCAGCCAGGCGGGAGTGGGCGGGGAGCTGTTTTTT | CASQAGVGGELFF
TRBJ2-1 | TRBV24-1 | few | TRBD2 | TGTGCCACCAGTGAACTAACCGGGACTAGCCTTAATGAGCAGTTCTTC | CATSELTGTSLNEQFF
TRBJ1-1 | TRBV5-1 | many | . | TGTGCCAGCAGCTTAGCGCTGAACACTGAAGCTTTCTTT | CASSLALNTEAFF
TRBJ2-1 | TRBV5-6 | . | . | TGTGCCAGCAGCTTGGGTCAGCTACACAATGAGCAGTTCTTC | CASSLGQLHNEQFF
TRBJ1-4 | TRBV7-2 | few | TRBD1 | TGTGCCAGCAGGAAGGACAGGGGAAATGAAAAACTGTTTTTT | CASRKDRGNEKLFF
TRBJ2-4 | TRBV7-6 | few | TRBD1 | TGTGCCAGCAGCCCCAGACAGGGTGAAAACATTCAGTACTTC | CASSPRQGENIQYF
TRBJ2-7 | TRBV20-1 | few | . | TGCAGTGCTAGATTCGTGGAGGGAAGCTACTACGAGCAGTACTTC | CSARFVEGSYYEQYF
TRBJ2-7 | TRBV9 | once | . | TGTGCCAGCAGCGTAGAAGCCGGATCCCAGCAGTACTTC | CASSVEAGSQQYF
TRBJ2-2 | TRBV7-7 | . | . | TGTGCCAGCAGCTTAACAGGGTCGAACACCGGGGAGCTGTTTTTT | CASSLTGSNTGELFF
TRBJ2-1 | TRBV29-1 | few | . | TGCAGCGTTGAAGAGGGGCAGGGCAATGAGCAGTTCTTC | CSVEEGQGNEQFF
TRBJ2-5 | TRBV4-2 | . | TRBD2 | TGTGCCAGCAGCCAAAAGGCCACCGGACTAAGCGGGACGTACCAAGAGACCCAGTACTTC | CASSQKATGLSGTYQETQYF
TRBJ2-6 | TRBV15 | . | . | TGTGCCACCAGCAGAGATTTTGAAGCTGGGGCCAACGTCCTGACTTTC | CATSRDFEAGANVLTF
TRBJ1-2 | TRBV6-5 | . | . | TGTGCCAGCAGTACCGGACGGCTGTATGGCTACACCTTC | CASSTGRLYGYTF
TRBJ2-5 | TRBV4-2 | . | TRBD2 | TGTGCCAGCAGCCAAAGCGGGAAGTTTAGAGAGACCCAGTACTTC | CASSQSGKFRETQYF
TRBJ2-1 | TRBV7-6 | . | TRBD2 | TGTGCCAGCAGCCCAGGACTAGCGGGATTTGCGAGCTCCTACAATGAGCAGTTCTTC | CASSPGLAGFASSYNEQFF
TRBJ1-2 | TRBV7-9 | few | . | TGTGCCAGCAGCTCTCTAGGGGAGTTGAAGTATGGCTACACCTTC | CASSSLGELKYGYTF
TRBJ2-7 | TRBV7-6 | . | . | TGTGCCAGCAGCTTAGGGGGACGGAGCTACGAGCAGTACTTC | CASSLGGRSYEQYF
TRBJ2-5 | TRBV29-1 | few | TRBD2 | TGCAGCGTTTCAGCGGGAGGGTCCACGGGAGAGACCCAGTACTTC | CSVSAGGSTGETQYF
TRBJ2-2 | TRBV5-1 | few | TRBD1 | TGCGCCAGCAGCTCCGACAGGGGTTGGGACACCGGGGAGCTGTTTTTT | CASSSDRGWDTGELFF
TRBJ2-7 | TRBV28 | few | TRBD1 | TGTGCCAGCAGTTACAGGGGGTTTCCCTACGAGCAGTACTTC | CASSYRGFPYEQYF
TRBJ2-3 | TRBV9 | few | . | TGTGCCAGCAGCCCGCATCGGGACTCCCGCACAGATACGCAGTATTTT | CASSPHRDSRTDTQYF
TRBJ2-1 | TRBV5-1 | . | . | TGCGCCAGCAGCTTTGGAGGTTTCAATGAGCAGTTCTTC | CASSFGGFNEQFF
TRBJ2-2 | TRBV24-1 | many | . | TGTGCCACCAGTAGGCCAGGGAACACCGGGGAGCTGTTTTTT | CATSRPGNTGELFF
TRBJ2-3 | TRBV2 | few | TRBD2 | TGTGCCAGCAAACTAGCGGTCACAGATACGCAGTATTTT | CASKLAVTDTQYF
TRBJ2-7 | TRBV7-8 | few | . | TGTGCCAGCAGCCCAACGGCCTCCTACGAGCAGTACTTC | CASSPTASYEQYF
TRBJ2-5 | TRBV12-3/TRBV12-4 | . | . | TGTGCCAGCAGTTCCGCCCCCCCTAGGGAGGAGACCCAGTACTTC | CASSSAPPREETQYF
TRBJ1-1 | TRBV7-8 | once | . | TGTGCCAGCAGCTTAAGGGTCGGACGGGTGAACACTGAAGCTTTCTTT | CASSLRVGRVNTEAFF
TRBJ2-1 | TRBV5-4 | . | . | TGTGCCAGCAGCCCGGGAAGGACGGTCGACTACAATGAGCAGTTCTTC | CASSPGRTVDYNEQFF
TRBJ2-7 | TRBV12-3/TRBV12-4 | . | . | TGTGCCAGCAGTGCGGACTCTAGCCGCTACGAGCAGTACTTC | CASSADSSRYEQYF
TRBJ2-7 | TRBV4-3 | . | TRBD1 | TGCGCCAGCAGCCAAGCACGGACAGGTCGATCCTACGAGCAGTACTTC | CASSQARTGRSYEQYF
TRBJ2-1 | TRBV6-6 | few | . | TGTGCCAGCAGTTACCTGGGGGGTTCGAATGAGCAGTTCTTC | CASSYLGGSNEQFF
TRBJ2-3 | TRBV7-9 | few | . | TGTGCCAGCAGCCCAGGGACCACCACAGATACGCAGTATTTT | CASSPGTTTDTQYF
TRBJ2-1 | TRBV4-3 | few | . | TGCGCCAGCAGCCAAGATTTCGCGGGGCCGCTAAGTGAGCAGTTCTTC | CASSQDFAGPLSEQFF
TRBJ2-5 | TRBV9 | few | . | TGTGCCAGCAGCGTAGCCGTTGGAGAGACCCAGTACTTC | CASSVAVGETQYF
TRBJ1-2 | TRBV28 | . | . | TGTGCCAGCAGTTTAGGCAGGGCTGGCTACACCTTC | CASSLGRAGYTF
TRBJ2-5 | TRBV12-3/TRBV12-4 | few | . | TGTGCCAGCAGCCCAACCAGAGAGACCCAGTACTTC | CASSPTRETQYF